The sequence of this T cell receptor beta chain was determined in a study of human T cells and chemical hapten exposure. Study context: Sensitization involved placing 2% DPC onto an approximately 2 cm by approximately 2 cm region of upper inner arm skin. Weekly scalp doses of diphenylcyclopropenone were given to patients during the approximately 25-week study. Epicutaneous patch tests delivered 0.01% DPC to the upper back, with evaluation at 6 days. Findings of the study overall: Controls had significantly fewer large CDR3 similarity clusters than were formed by expanded TCRs.

Documented time point: patch test 1, 2 weeks after DPC sensitization. Specified treatment: therapeutic diphenylcyclopropenone sensitization with weekly scalp DPC. The template was total RNA from unfractionated whole blood. This clonotype turned up a few times. Its cognate antigen is unknown. MiXCR, applied by TCRdb to the RACE reads, yields one record per CDR3 protein. This table has roughly 50,000 distinct CDR3 sequences, about 11% appearing once. The germline V gene has CDR1 KGHSH and CDR2 LQKENI. Trimming took 6 bases from V and 7 from J; bases not matched to a gene: 7. The CDR3 contains 13 residues.

Source: whole blood, taken in connection with sensitization to the hapten diphenylcyclopropenone (DPC). The sequence derives from a woman between 40 and 55 years old with alopecia areata. Some clones in this sample may be carry-over from other donors' samples. This rearrangement joins TRBV18 to TRBJ1-2; 8 nucleotides match TRBD1. CDR3 loop: CASSPQGAFGYTF. DNA of the CDR3: TGTGCCAGCTCCCCGCAGGGGGCCTTTGGCTACACCTTC.